One and the same sample provided the 27 T cell receptor beta chains below, sequenced in a study of T-cell reconstitution after alpha-beta-depleted transplantation in children. Preparation of the TCRbeta library involved a method that used unique molecular identifiers. TCRdb reanalysed the PCR reads using MiXCR and keeps one entry per CDR3 protein. In the table there are some 100,000 distinct CDR3 sequences, about 22% of which are singletons. The starting material was PBMCs, obtained before TCRalphabeta/CD19-depleted stem cell transplant. All receptors come from a boy younger than 10 with acute lymphoblastic leukemia, due to receive a stem cell transplant.

The chain has TRBV5-1 and TRBJ2-7; 7 bases agree with TRBD2. Germline values: CDR1 SGHRS, CDR2 YFSETQ. Trimming at V came to 5 bases and at J to 4 bases, leaving 9 bases not matched to a gene. There are 14 residues in the CDR3. CDR3 in DNA: TGCGCCAGCAGAGAGGGAGGACTAGTGTACGAGCAGTACTTC. Amino acid sequence: CASREGGLVYEQYF.

V usage is TRBV27 and J usage is TRBJ1-2; D is possibly TRBD1 (6 bases). This CDR3 has 15 amino acids. Germline CDR1 is MNHEY and CDR2 is SMNVEV (reference sequence). CDR3 DNA sequence: TGTGCTACCGGGACAAGGGGGAGTAGGGTCTATGGCTACACCTTC. Its translation is CATGTRGSRVYGYTF.

The table lists this clonotype with a few counts. The chain employs TRBV4-1 and TRBJ2-7; perhaps D is TRBD1 or TRBD2 (6 bases each). CDR3 size: 15 residues. V lost 1 base to trimming and J lost 0 bases, with 10 bases between them. Germline values: CDR1 MGHRA, CDR2 YSYEKL. The CDR3 DNA follows: TGCGCCAGCAGCCAAGCGGGGGCGAGCTCCTACGAGCAGTACTTC. This translates into CASSQAGASSYEQYF.

This clonotype has ten or more counts. The V and J genes are TRBV9 and TRBJ2-7; D unclear. V was shortened by 1 base and J by 3 bases, with 11 bases between the two germline ends. Germline V gene sequence: CDR1 SGDLS, CDR2 YYNGEE. The CDR3 loop spans 14 amino acids. The DNA for the CDR3 is TGTGCCAGCAGCGTAAGTTGGCTAGACTACGAGCAGTACTTC. Residues: CASSVSWLDYEQYF.

This clonotype turned up a few times. The V gene is TRBV29-1, the J gene TRBJ2-5; 10 bases line up with TRBD1. J was trimmed by 5 bases and V by 1 base; bases with no gene match: 10. This CDR3 spans 16 amino acids. Germline V lookup: CDR1 SQVTM, CDR2 ANQGSEA. The CDR3 DNA sequence: TGCAGCGTTGAAGGAGTGGGGACAGGGGTGATGGAGACCCAGTACTTC. Translation gives CSVEGVGTGVMETQYF.

J is TRBJ2-7 and V is TRBV6-5; the match to TRBD2 covers 14 bases. This CDR3 is built from 17 residues. The germline V gene encodes CDR1 MNHEY and CDR2 SVGAGI. The V segment lost 2 bases and the J segment 3 bases; nucleotides outside the gene matches: 6. The CDR3 DNA follows: TGTGCCAGCAGTTACGGACTAGCGGGAGGAGCTCTCTACGAGCAGTACTTC. It translates to CASSYGLAGGALYEQYF.

The table lists this clonotype with a few counts. V is TRBV7-9 and J is TRBJ1-6; D perhaps matches TRBD1 (5 bases). The CDR3 loop spans 13 amino acids. V was clipped by 3 bases and J by 7 bases, with 7 bases between them. Per the germline V gene, CDR1 is SEHNR and CDR2 is FQNEAQ (reference sequence). The CDR3 is CASSFWGNSPLHF. The CDR3 DNA sequence: TGTGCCAGCAGCTTTTGGGGGAATTCACCCCTCCACTTT.

The V call is TRBV4-2, the J call TRBJ2-2, with TRBD2 matching 12 bases. Unmatched junction bases numbered 9, after V lost 5 bases and J lost 2 bases. This CDR3 comprises 18 residues. Germline V gene sequence: CDR1 LGHNA, CDR2 YNFKEQ. The CDR3 spells CASSYYPSGRANTGELFF. CDR3 bases: TGTGCCAGCAGCTATTACCCTAGCGGGAGGGCCAACACCGGGGAGCTGTTTTTT.

The CDR3 region has the DNA TGTGCCAGCAGTTTCCTTGGCGGAGGGGCCTCTGGGGCCAACGTCCTGACTTTC. It translates to CASSFLGGGASGANVLTF. This rearrangement joins TRBV6-2 or TRBV6-3 to TRBJ2-6; the D gene is possibly TRBD2 (6 bases). The CDR3 is 18 residues long. Looked up from germline, CDR1 is MNHEY and CDR2 is SVGEGT. V dropped 4 bases and J dropped 0 bases, with 16 bases sitting between them.

V usage is TRBV5-5 and J usage is TRBJ2-3; D may be TRBD2 (6 bases). V was shortened by 5 bases and J by 5 bases, with 9 bases between the two germline ends. CDR1 and CDR2 from the germline V gene are SGHKS and YYEKEE (reference sequence). The CDR3 is 12 residues long. CDR3 nucleotide sequence: TGTGCCAGCAGTTGGGGGGAAGATACGCAGTATTTT. Protein product: CASSWGEDTQYF.

The gene calls are TRBV6-1 and TRBJ2-7, with 8 bases aligning to TRBD2. The germline CDR1 and CDR2 sequences are MNHNS and SASEGT. This CDR3 comprises 14 residues. The ends lost 8 bases at V and 4 bases at J; junction bases unmatched: 10. CDR3 sequence reads: CASATSGEIYEQYF. Here the CDR3 DNA reads TGTGCCAGCGCAACTAGCGGAGAAATTTACGAGCAGTACTTC.

V and J are TRBV5-1 and TRBJ2-1, with 8 bases fitting TRBD2. V dropped 4 bases and J dropped 6; count of bases not matched to a gene: 12. The CDR3 is made up of 16 amino acids. Germline V gives CDR1 SGHRS, CDR2 YFSETQ. The CDR3 protein is CASSLYTSGGSNEQFF. As DNA, the CDR3 is TGCGCCAGCAGCCTTTACACTAGCGGAGGGTCCAATGAGCAGTTCTTC. Drawing the rest from reference TRBV5-1 and TRBJ2-1, the complete variable domain is KAGVTQTPRYLIKTRGQQVTLSCSPISGHRSVSWYQQTPGQGLQFLFEYFSETQRNKGNFPGRFSGRQFSNSRSEMNVSTLELGDSALYLCASSLYTSGGSNEQFFGPGTRLTVL.

This clonotype was detected many times. The chain carries TRBV20-1 and TRBJ2-5; 7 nucleotides agree with TRBD2. Unmatched junction bases numbered 5, after V lost 2 bases and J lost 2 bases. This CDR3 has 14 amino acids. From germline, CDR1 is DFQATT and CDR2 SNEGSKA (reference sequence). This CDR3 reads CSARPLAEQETQYF. The CDR3 nucleotides are TGCAGTGCTAGACCTCTAGCGGAGCAAGAGACCCAGTACTTC.

J is TRBJ2-7 and V is TRBV6-5; D is possibly TRBD2 (5 bases). V dropped 2 bases and J dropped 6 bases, with 11 bases sitting between them. Germline V gives CDR1 MNHEY, CDR2 SVGAGI. The CDR3 runs 13 residues. CDR3 bases: TGTGCCAGCAGTTACCCACTAGGCTCCGAGCAGTACTTC. The encoded protein is CASSYPLGSEQYF.

This sequence joins TRBV11-1 and TRBJ2-5, with 12 bases identical to TRBD2. The CDR3 runs to 18 residues. J was trimmed by 4 bases and V by 6 bases; bases with no gene match: 15. Germline V lookup: CDR1 SGHAT, CDR2 FQDESV (reference sequence). The CDR3 protein is CASSLRDRLAGVGETQYF. The CDR3 DNA follows: TGTGCCAGCAGTTTACGGGATCGACTAGCGGGGGTCGGAGAGACCCAGTACTTC.

The chain is built from TRBV7-8 and TRBJ2-7; D perhaps matches TRBD2 (5 bases). CDR3 length: 14 residues. From germline, CDR1 is SGHVS and CDR2 FQNEAQ. Trimming pared 11 bases from V and 2 bases from J, leaving 19 bases between. Here the CDR3 reads CACPGLTSTYEQYF. The CDR3 bases are TGTGCCTGCCCGGGCCTAACTAGTACCTACGAGCAGTACTTC.

The chain combines TRBV28 with TRBJ2-3; tentatively, D is TRBD2 (7 bases). There are 14 residues in the CDR3. Germline CDR1 is MDHEN and CDR2 is SYDVKM. V shed 10 bases and J shed 0 bases, with 14 bases lying between them. CDR3 DNA sequence: TGTGCCATCGGCGGGGGCCTTAGCACAGATACGCAGTATTTT. This codes for CAIGGGLSTDTQYF.

V and J are TRBV20-1 and TRBJ1-1; D call uncertain. Germline CDR1 DFQATT, CDR2 SNEGSKA (reference sequence). The CDR3 totals 13 residues. V was trimmed by 4 bases and J by 8 bases, leaving 17 bases between them. Here the CDR3 DNA reads TGCAGTGCTAAGGTTTCCGGGGTCCAAGAAGCTTTCTTT. Translation: CSAKVSGVQEAFF.

This chain joins TRBV12-3 or TRBV12-4 and TRBJ2-2, with unresolved D. Between the trimmed V and J ends, which lost 5 bases and 0 bases, there was a span of 7 bases. The CDR3 runs to 14 residues. CDR3 residues: CASSLGANTGELFF. The CDR3 region has the DNA TGTGCCAGCAGTCTCGGAGCGAACACCGGGGAGCTGTTTTTT.

Details on this clonotype: At one boundary the junction diverges from the germline segment, which might be a read error. The DNA of the CDR3 is TGTGCCAGCAGCTTAGCGGGCGCTAGCGTTGGGGCCACCTACAAGCAGTACTTC. It is translated as CASSLAGASVGATYKQYF. The rearrangement joins TRBV7-8 to TRBJ2-7; tentatively, D is TRBD2 (6 bases). This CDR3 spans 18 amino acids. CDR1 and CDR2 (germline): SGHVS, FQNEAQ. Variable domain in full (rest from reference TRBV7-8 and TRBJ2-7): GAGVSQSPRYKVAKRGQDVALRCDPISGHVSLFWYQQALGQGPEFLTYFQNEAQLDKSGLPSDRFFAERPEGSVSTLKIQRTQQEDSAVYLCASSLAGASVGATYKQYFGPGTRLTVT.

This sequence joins TRBV3-1 and TRBJ2-5; the D is unclear. Trimming removed 8 bases at V and 2 bases at J, with 12 bases between. The CDR3 loop spans 13 amino acids. From germline, CDR1 is LGHDT and CDR2 YNNKEL (reference sequence). CDR3 nucleotide sequence: TGTGCCAGCGGTGATGGGCAGCAAGAGACCCAGTACTTC. Its translation is CASGDGQQETQYF.

In its sample, this clonotype was seen a few times. This chain uses TRBV20-1 with TRBJ2-3; 13 positions agree with TRBD2. Unmatched junction bases numbered 12, after V lost 4 bases and J lost 5 bases. The CDR3 is made up of 17 amino acids. In germline, CDR1 is DFQATT, CDR2 SNEGSKA (reference sequence). CDR3 region: CSATRSGLAGDEDTQYF. In DNA, the CDR3 is TGCAGTGCTACTCGAAGTGGACTAGCGGGAGACGAAGATACGCAGTATTTT.

V and J are TRBV13 and TRBJ2-3; TRBD1 matches at 9 bases. Germline CDR1 reads PRHDT; CDR2 reads FYEKMQ (reference sequence). V was pared by 7 bases and J by 3 bases, with 8 bases of the junction left unmatched. The CDR3 sequence is 15 residues long. The CDR3 loop is CASTLGQGETDTQYF. The CDR3 DNA reads as TGTGCCAGCACCTTGGGACAGGGTGAGACAGATACGCAGTATTTT.

The rearrangement joins TRBV7-2 to TRBJ1-1; unclear D gene. This CDR3 is 14 amino acids long. Trimming stripped 1 base from V and 2 bases from J, with 8 bases between. Germline assignment: CDR1 SGHTA and CDR2 FQGNSA. The CDR3 sequence: CASSLESVNTEAFF. CDR3 DNA sequence: TGTGCCAGCAGCTTAGAAAGTGTAAACACTGAAGCTTTCTTT.

This clonotype appeared a few times. The rearrangement uses TRBV5-5 and TRBJ1-6, with 9 bases lining up with TRBD1. The CDR3 consists of 18 residues. Trimming removed 3 bases from V and 7 bases from J; junction bases left unmatched: 14. Germline CDR1 SGHKS, CDR2 YYEKEE (reference sequence). Here the CDR3 reads CASSSIQLQGARNSPLHF. The CDR3, as DNA: TGTGCCAGCAGCTCCATACAGCTACAGGGGGCGCGGAATTCACCCCTCCACTTT.

The chain combines TRBV6-2 or TRBV6-3 with TRBJ2-7, with no clear D. The CDR3 has 11 amino acids. Per the germline V gene, CDR1 is MNHEY and CDR2 is SVGEGT. V lost 11 bases, J lost 3 bases, and 11 bases lay in between. The chain's CDR3 is CAARRNYEQYF. CDR3 in DNA: TGTGCCGCGAGACGTAACTACGAGCAGTACTTC.

CDR3 DNA: TGTGCCAGCAGCTTAGACCAAGGGCTGCCCTACGAGCAGTACTTC. Amino acids: CASSLDQGLPYEQYF. The chain combines TRBV7-2 with TRBJ2-7; no clear D. V was trimmed by 1 base and J by 2 bases, leaving 12 bases between them. CDR1 is SGHTA, CDR2 FQGNSA, per germline. The CDR3 is 15 amino acids.